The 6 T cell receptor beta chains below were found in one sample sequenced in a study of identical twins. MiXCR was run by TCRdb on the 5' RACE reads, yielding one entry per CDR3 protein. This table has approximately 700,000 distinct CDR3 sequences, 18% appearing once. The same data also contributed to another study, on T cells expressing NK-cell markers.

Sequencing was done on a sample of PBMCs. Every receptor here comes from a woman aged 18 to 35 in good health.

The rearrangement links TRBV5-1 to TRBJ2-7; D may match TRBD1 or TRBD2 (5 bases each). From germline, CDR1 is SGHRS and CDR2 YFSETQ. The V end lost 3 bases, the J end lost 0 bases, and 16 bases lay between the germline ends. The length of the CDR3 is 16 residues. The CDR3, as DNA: TGCGCCAGCAGCTACGCCGGGACGCTAAGCTCCTACGAGCAGTACTTC. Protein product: CASSYAGTLSSYEQYF.

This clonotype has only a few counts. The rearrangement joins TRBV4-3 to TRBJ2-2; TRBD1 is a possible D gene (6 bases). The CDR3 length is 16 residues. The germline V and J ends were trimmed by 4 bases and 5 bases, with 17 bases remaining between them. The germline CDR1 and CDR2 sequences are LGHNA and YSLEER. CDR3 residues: CASSRLLGAATGELFF. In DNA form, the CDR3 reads TGCGCCAGCAGCCGCCTCTTGGGGGCTGCAACCGGGGAGCTGTTTTTT.

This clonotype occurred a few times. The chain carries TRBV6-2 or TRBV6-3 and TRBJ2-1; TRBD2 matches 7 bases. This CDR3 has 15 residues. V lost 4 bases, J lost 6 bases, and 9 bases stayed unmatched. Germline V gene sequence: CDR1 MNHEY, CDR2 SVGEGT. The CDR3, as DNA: TGTGCCAGCAGTTCTCAGCGGGATCCGGCCAATGAGCAGTTCTTC. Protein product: CASSSQRDPANEQFF.

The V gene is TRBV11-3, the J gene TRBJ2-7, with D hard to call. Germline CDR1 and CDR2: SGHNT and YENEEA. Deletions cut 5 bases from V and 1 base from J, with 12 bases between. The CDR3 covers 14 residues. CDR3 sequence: CASSMMTRSYEQYF. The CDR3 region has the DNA TGTGCCAGCAGCATGATGACAAGATCCTACGAGCAGTACTTC.

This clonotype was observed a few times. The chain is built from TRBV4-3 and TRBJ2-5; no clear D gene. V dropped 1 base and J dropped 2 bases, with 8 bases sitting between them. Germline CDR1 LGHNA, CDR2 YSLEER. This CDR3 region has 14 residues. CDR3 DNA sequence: TGCGCCAGCAGCCAAGTGGTTAATCAAGAGACCCAGTACTTC. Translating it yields CASSQVVNQETQYF.

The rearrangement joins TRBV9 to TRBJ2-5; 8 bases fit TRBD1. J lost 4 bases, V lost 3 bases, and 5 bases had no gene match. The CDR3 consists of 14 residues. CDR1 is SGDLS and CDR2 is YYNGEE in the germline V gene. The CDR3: CASSANTGGETQYF. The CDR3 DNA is TGTGCCAGCAGCGCAAATACAGGGGGAGAGACCCAGTACTTC.